The 24 T cell receptor beta chains given below trace back to one sample, sequenced in a study of T-cell memory formation after mild COVID-19. TCRdb re-derived calls from the 5' RACE reads in MiXCR, one entry per CDR3 protein. The table includes about 350,000 distinct CDR3 sequences, approximately 14% detected once. Material for sequencing was PBMCs or a T cell subset sorted from them (not recorded which). The receptors were sampled from a man between 18 and 29 years old who had mild COVID-19 (a few samples of this study predate the infection). Cell type and time point are not known.

There are many counts of this clonotype. V gene TRBV29-1 combines with J gene TRBJ1-2, with D unclear. The germline V gene encodes CDR1 SQVTM and CDR2 ANQGSEA. The CDR3 covers 11 residues. Trimming removed 7 bases at V and 11 bases at J, with 17 bases between. In nucleotides, the CDR3 is TGCAGCGCCTGGAGACAATTCGAGTACACCTTC. This codes for CSAWRQFEYTF. Using reference TRBV29-1 and TRBJ1-2 for the parts outside the CDR3, the full variable domain is SAVISQKPSRDICQRGTSLTIQCQVDSQVTMMFWYRQQPGQSLTLIATANQGSEATYESGFVIDKFPISRPNLTFSTLTVSNMSPEDSSIYLCSAWRQFEYTFGSGTRLTVV.

The chain links TRBV6-2 or TRBV6-3 to TRBJ2-6; D is undetermined. Germline loops: CDR1 MNHEY, CDR2 SVGEGT. This CDR3 comprises 17 residues. V lost 4 bases to trimming and J lost 4 bases, with 17 bases between them. In nucleotides, the CDR3 is TGTGCCAGCAGTTTCGCCGTTGGCGCACTGGGGGCCAACGTCCTGACTTTC. Encoded protein: CASSFAVGALGANVLTF.

This clonotype was counted only a few times. This chain links TRBV29-1 with TRBJ2-2, with a possible D match to TRBD1 (7 bases). This CDR3 has 16 amino acids. CDR1 is SQVTM and CDR2 is ANQGSEA in the germline V gene. Trimming removed 2 bases at V and 3 bases at J, with 16 bases between. In DNA form, the CDR3 reads TGCAGCGTTGAACGGCGGGGAAGGGGGCACACCGGGGAGCTGTTTTTT. Protein product: CSVERRGRGHTGELFF.

The CDR3 here is CASSLFQGWHQPQHF. CDR3 nucleotide sequence: TGTGCCAGCAGCTTATTTCAAGGGTGGCATCAGCCCCAGCATTTT. The rearrangement links TRBV7-8 to TRBJ1-5; D gene unclear. The CDR3 loop spans 15 amino acids. Trimming removed 2 bases from V and 5 bases from J, with 13 bases in between. CDR1 SGHVS and CDR2 FQNEAQ come from the germline V gene.

V and J are TRBV10-3 and TRBJ1-2, with 8 bases aligning to TRBD1. J was trimmed by 6 bases and V by 4 bases; bases with no gene match: 10. The CDR3 covers 15 residues. The germline CDR1 and CDR2 sequences are ENHRY and SYGVKD. CDR3 in DNA: TGTGCCATCAGTGGACAGGGGACGAGGGGCAATGGCTACACCTTC. Translation: CAISGQGTRGNGYTF.

The rearrangement uses TRBV20-1 and TRBJ1-2; D ambiguous. The ends were cut back, 0 bases at V and 8 bases at J, with 13 bases in the middle. Per germline, CDR1 DFQATT and CDR2 SNEGSKA (reference sequence). The CDR3 runs to 13 residues. CDR3 sequence (DNA): TGCAGTGCTAGAGACCTACTTAACTGGGGCTACACCTTC. As protein: CSARDLLNWGYTF.

This clonotype has just a few counts. The chain joins TRBV20-1 to TRBJ2-1; 8 bases are a match to TRBD2. Germline assignment: CDR1 DFQATT and CDR2 SNEGSKA (reference sequence). J gave up 9 bases and V 2 bases, and 6 bases lay outside the gene matches. The CDR3 runs 13 residues. The CDR3 loop reads CSARSGGDVEQFF. The CDR3 nucleotides are TGCAGTGCTAGATCGGGAGGGGACGTTGAGCAGTTCTTC.

This clonotype has at least ten counts. This chain connects TRBV7-9 to TRBJ1-2, with unresolved D. Germline V CDR1 and CDR2: SEHNR, FQNEAQ (reference sequence). This CDR3 region has 13 residues. V was clipped by 5 bases and J by 2 bases, with 9 bases between them. CDR3 DNA: TGTGCCAGCAGCGCCCAGGCGAACTATGGCTACACCTTC. Translating gives CASSAQANYGYTF.

This rearrangement joins TRBV4-1 to TRBJ1-3; D gene ambiguous. In germline, CDR1 is MGHRA, CDR2 YSYEKL. The germline V and J ends were trimmed by 2 bases and 4 bases, with 6 bases remaining between them. This CDR3 region has 13 residues. The CDR3 region is CASSQIGGNTIYF. The CDR3 nucleotides read TGCGCCAGCAGCCAAATCGGGGGAAACACCATATATTTT.

This clonotype was observed a few times. V gene TRBV7-3 combines with J gene TRBJ2-1; 9 bases align to TRBD1. The CDR3 has 14 amino acids. V was pared by 3 bases and J by 8 bases, with 5 bases of the junction left unmatched. The V gene's germline CDR1 is SGHTA and CDR2 FQGTGA. CDR3 in amino acids: CASSFGTGIDEQFF. As DNA, the CDR3 is TGTGCCAGCAGCTTCGGGACAGGGATCGATGAGCAGTTCTTC.

The chain is built from TRBV18 and TRBJ2-7; D may be TRBD1 or TRBD2 (5 bases each). The germline V gene encodes CDR1 KGHSH and CDR2 LQKENI. The CDR3 sequence is 15 residues long. V shed 4 bases and J shed 4 bases, with 17 bases lying between them. The CDR3 coding sequence is TGTGCCAGCTCACACACCCGGGACCCCGGTTACGAGCAGTACTTC. Protein product: CASSHTRDPGYEQYF.

V is TRBV9 and J is TRBJ2-3; D is undetermined. Trimming shortened V by 3 bases and J by 4 bases, and 12 bases separated the two germline ends. There are 14 residues in the CDR3. Germline V CDR1 and CDR2: SGDLS, YYNGEE. CDR3 loop: CASSALNQADTQYF. The CDR3 DNA reads as TGTGCCAGCAGCGCCCTAAACCAGGCAGATACGCAGTATTTT.

The chain has TRBV3-1 and TRBJ2-7, with 13 positions matching TRBD2. The CDR3 has 16 amino acids. Trimming removed 0 bases from V and 6 bases from J; junction bases left unmatched: 5. Germline V gene lookup returns CDR1 LGHDT and CDR2 YNNKEL (reference sequence). CDR3 residues: CASSQDVTSGGGEQYF. CDR3 coding DNA: TGTGCCAGCAGCCAAGATGTCACTAGCGGGGGGGGCGAGCAGTACTTC.

The CDR3: CASSARAPGTNYGYTF. Written as DNA, the CDR3 is TGTGCCAGCAGCGCTAGGGCCCCAGGGACTAACTATGGCTACACCTTC. The rearrangement links TRBV7-2 to TRBJ1-2; D possibly corresponds to TRBD1 (5 bases). V shed 5 bases and J shed 0 bases, with 16 bases lying between them. Germline CDR1 is SGHTA and CDR2 is FQGNSA. The length of the CDR3 is 16 residues.

The table lists this clonotype with a few counts. The chain joins TRBV12-3 or TRBV12-4 to TRBJ1-4; D gene uncertain. Trimming removed 5 bases from V and 0 bases from J, with 10 bases in between. The CDR3 covers 15 residues. The CDR3 loop is CASSLNSATNEKLFF. Here the CDR3 DNA reads TGTGCCAGCAGTCTTAACTCGGCAACTAATGAAAAACTGTTTTTT.

This chain joins TRBV5-4 and TRBJ2-7, with a weak D call TRBD2 (5 bases). V was trimmed by 1 base and J by 0 bases, leaving 14 bases between them. Germline V gene lookup returns CDR1 SGHNT and CDR2 YYREEE (reference sequence). The length of the CDR3 is 16 residues. The DNA of the CDR3 is TGTGCCAGCAGCTTGACAGAGGGCCCGAGCTCCTACGAGCAGTACTTC. Protein: CASSLTEGPSSYEQYF.

This rearrangement joins TRBV5-1 to TRBJ1-2; D gene ambiguous. This CDR3 has 14 amino acids. CDR1 is SGHRS and CDR2 is YFSETQ in the germline V gene. The ends were cut back, 0 bases at V and 3 bases at J, with 9 bases in the middle. CDR3 residues: CASSLGPGDYGYTF. CDR3 bases: TGCGCCAGCAGCTTGGGACCGGGCGACTATGGCTACACCTTC. The full variable domain, in which reference TRBV5-1 and TRBJ1-2 provide the parts outside the CDR3, is KAGVTQTPRYLIKTRGQQVTLSCSPISGHRSVSWYQQTPGQGLQFLFEYFSETQRNKGNFPGRFSGRQFSNSRSEMNVSTLELGDSALYLCASSLGPGDYGYTFGSGTRLTVV.

The V call is TRBV6-2 or TRBV6-3, the J call TRBJ2-2; perhaps TRBD1 as D (5 bases). The CDR3 totals 13 residues. Germline assignment: CDR1 MNHEY and CDR2 SVGEGT. V dropped 7 bases and J dropped 6 bases, with 12 bases sitting between them. CDR3 bases: TGTGCCAGCAATAAGGGGTATTCCGGGGAGCTGTTTTTT. The encoded protein is CASNKGYSGELFF.

V usage is TRBV5-1 and J usage is TRBJ2-5; no clear D gene. Germline-derived CDR1 and CDR2 are SGHRS and YFSETQ. The CDR3 extends over 12 amino acids. V dropped 2 bases and J dropped 1 base, with 3 bases sitting between them. The DNA for the CDR3 is TGCGCCAGCAGCTTTCCCCAAGAGACCCAGTACTTC. Translating it yields CASSFPQETQYF.

J is TRBJ1-1 and V is TRBV9; 9 positions match TRBD1. CDR1 SGDLS and CDR2 YYNGEE come from the germline V gene. The V segment lost 1 base and the J segment 4 bases; nucleotides outside the gene matches: 5. The CDR3 sequence is 15 residues long. The CDR3 coding sequence is TGTGCCAGCAGCGTACTCCGGGACAGGGTCACTGAAGCTTTCTTT. This sequence encodes CASSVLRDRVTEAFF.

V usage is TRBV5-1 and J usage is TRBJ2-4; 8 nucleotides match TRBD1. V was pared by 4 bases and J by 8 bases, with 11 bases of the junction left unmatched. Germline V gene sequence: CDR1 SGHRS, CDR2 YFSETQ. The CDR3 covers 15 residues. The DNA of the CDR3 is TGCGCCAGCAGCCGGGACAGGCCCGGCTGGGACATTCAGTACTTC. Protein sequence: CASSRDRPGWDIQYF.

The sample holds many counts of this clonotype. This chain connects TRBV10-3 to TRBJ2-2; possible D gene TRBD2, 6 bases. From germline, CDR1 is ENHRY and CDR2 SYGVKD. This CDR3 contains 16 residues. V was shortened by 6 bases and J by 4 bases, with 18 bases between the two germline ends. The CDR3 nucleotides read TGTGCCATCAGCCCCTCAGTCGTGGGAGGCACCGGGGAGCTGTTTTTT. It codes for CAISPSVVGGTGELFF.

The chain combines TRBV5-1 with TRBJ2-7, with 9 bases identical to TRBD2. The CDR3 consists of 17 residues. Germline CDR1 SGHRS, CDR2 YFSETQ. The junction had 13 bases not matched to a gene; V was cut back by 4 bases and J by 2 bases. CDR3 sequence reads: CASSLEGGAGGTYEQYF. DNA of the CDR3: TGCGCCAGCAGCCTGGAGGGAGGAGCGGGGGGTACCTACGAGCAGTACTTC. Filled out from reference TRBV5-1 and TRBJ2-7, the complete variable domain reads KAGVTQTPRYLIKTRGQQVTLSCSPISGHRSVSWYQQTPGQGLQFLFEYFSETQRNKGNFPGRFSGRQFSNSRSEMNVSTLELGDSALYLCASSLEGGAGGTYEQYFGPGTRLTVT.

The chain employs TRBV20-1 and TRBJ2-3; TRBD1 matches 7 bases. The length of the CDR3 is 11 residues. CDR1 is DFQATT and CDR2 is SNEGSKA in the germline V gene (reference sequence). Germline trimming cut 6 bases from V and 4 bases from J; bases unmatched to any gene: 1. The CDR3 is CSAQGADTQYF. As DNA, the CDR3 is TGCAGTGCCCAGGGGGCAGATACGCAGTATTTT.